This passage covers 14 T cell receptor beta chains from one sample sequenced in a study of blood T cell repertoires in COVID-19. The table came from immunoSEQ multiplex PCR; TCRdb's copy has only in-frame clones and leaves some out. The sample contains approximately 240,000 clones, about 80% of which appear only once. Sequencing input: peripheral blood. The receptors derive from a woman between 55 and 75 years old with acute or convalescent COVID-19.

The V and J genes are TRBV12-3 or TRBV12-4 and TRBJ1-1; the D gene is possibly TRBD1 (5 bases). The CDR3 is 12 amino acids. V shed 2 bases and J shed 8 bases, with 9 bases lying between them. DNA for the CDR3: TGTGCCAGCAGTTTATGGGGCTTAGAAGCTTTCTTT. Translated: CASSLWGLEAFF.

CDR3 residues: CASSWGAGTGHFGTQYF. CDR3 in DNA: TGTGCCAGCAGCTGGGGGGCCGGGACAGGGCACTTTGGTACCCAGTACTTC. This chain uses TRBV11-3 with TRBJ2-5, with TRBD1 matching over 9 bases. This CDR3 region has 17 residues. J lost 8 bases, V lost 4 bases, and 17 bases had no gene match. Germline V gene data show CDR1 as SGHNT and CDR2 as YENEEA.

Concerning this clone: The sample has other DNA sequences that encode this CDR3 too. CDR3 bases: TGTGCCAGCAGCCCTGCAGAGAACACTGAAGCTTTCTTT. Translation gives CASSPAENTEAFF. The J gene is TRBJ1-1, the V gene TRBV11-2; D is uncertain. The V gene's germline CDR1 is SGHAT and CDR2 FQNNGV. The CDR3 covers 13 residues. Trimming shortened V by 5 bases and J by 1 base, and 8 bases separated the two germline ends.

This clone showed up just a few times. The same CDR3 arises from other DNA sequences in this sample as well. V usage is TRBV6-1 and J usage is TRBJ1-2, with 9 positions matching TRBD1. V gave up 3 bases and J gave up 5 bases; unmatched junction bases: 1. CDR3 length: 13 amino acids. Germline-derived CDR1 and CDR2 are MNHNS and SASEGT. CDR3 sequence: CASSEGTGYGYTF. As DNA, the CDR3 is TGTGCCAGCAGTGAGGGGACAGGGTATGGCTACACCTTC.

This clone was seen a single time. V usage is TRBV3-1 (or the pseudogene TRBV3-2) and J usage is TRBJ1-1; maybe TRBD1 (5 bases). V was pared by 8 bases and J by 2 bases, with 21 bases between. The CDR3 has 16 amino acids. Germline CDR1 LGHDT, CDR2 YNNKEL (reference sequence). The CDR3: CASEQYSGGRNTEAFF. CDR3 DNA sequence: TGTGCCAGCGAACAATATTCGGGGGGAAGAAACACTGAAGCTTTCTTT.

This clone was recorded only once. The V call is TRBV6-5, the J call TRBJ1-1, with D unclear. This CDR3 is built from 14 residues. Germline-derived CDR1 and CDR2 are MNHEY and SVGAGI. Trimming pared 4 bases from V and 5 bases from J, leaving 14 bases between. The CDR3: CASSSTPSGTEAFF. CDR3 coding DNA: TGTGCCAGCAGTTCTACCCCCTCCGGGACTGAAGCTTTCTTT.

This chain's CDR3 is CASSDTQGYPNEKLFF. The CDR3 bases are TGTGCCAGCAGCGACACACAGGGGTATCCTAATGAAAAACTGTTTTTT. The rearrangement joins TRBV5-6 to TRBJ1-4, with 7 nucleotides matching TRBD1. With V trimmed by 4 bases and J by 3 bases, 9 bases remained unmatched. This CDR3 spans 16 amino acids. Germline V gives CDR1 SGHDT, CDR2 YYEEEE. The full variable domain, its missing parts supplied by reference TRBV5-6 and TRBJ1-4, is DAGVTQSPTHLIKTRGQQVTLRCSPKSGHDTVSWYQQALGQGPQFIFQYYEEEERQRGNFPDRFSGHQFPNYSSELNVNALLLGDSALYLCASSDTQGYPNEKLFFGSGTQLSVL.

This clone is a singleton in its sample. The V gene is TRBV12-3 or TRBV12-4, the J gene TRBJ1-2, with 7 bases lining up with TRBD1. With 6 bases clipped from V and 8 bases from J, the junction kept 6 bases outside the gene matches. CDR3 length equals 12 residues. CDR3 protein: CASRKGASGYTF. The CDR3 DNA sequence: TGTGCCAGCAGGAAGGGGGCGAGCGGCTACACCTTC.

This clone was observed a few times. The rearrangement links TRBV9 to TRBJ2-5, with D maybe TRBD1 (5 bases). Trimming shortened V by 0 bases and J by 1 base, and 7 bases separated the two germline ends. This CDR3 contains 14 residues. Germline V lookup: CDR1 SGDLS, CDR2 YYNGEE. CDR3 DNA sequence: TGTGCCAGCAGCGTAGACAGGACCCAAGAGACCCAGTACTTC. Translating gives CASSVDRTQETQYF.

The chain is built from TRBV20-1 and TRBJ2-5; tentatively, D is TRBD2 (7 bases). Trimming removed 3 bases from V and 4 bases from J, with 12 bases in between. The CDR3 consists of 13 residues. Germline values: CDR1 DFQATT, CDR2 SNEGSKA (reference sequence). CDR3 amino acids: CSASRGARETQYF. The CDR3 bases are TGCAGTGCTAGTCGGGGGGCACGAGAGACCCAGTACTTC.

The chain links TRBV5-6 to TRBJ2-3, with 8 bases that match TRBD1. Germline assignment: CDR1 SGHDT and CDR2 YYEEEE. V trimming: 5 bases; J trimming: 2 bases; junction bases outside the gene matches: 7. The CDR3 has 15 amino acids. This chain's CDR3 is CASRSRDRLTDTQYF. CDR3 sequence (DNA): TGTGCCAGCAGAAGCCGGGACAGGCTCACAGATACGCAGTATTTT. The whole variable domain, remainder taken from reference TRBV5-6 and TRBJ2-3, is DAGVTQSPTHLIKTRGQQVTLRCSPKSGHDTVSWYQQALGQGPQFIFQYYEEEERQRGNFPDRFSGHQFPNYSSELNVNALLLGDSALYLCASRSRDRLTDTQYFGPGTRLTVL.

The chain recombines TRBV6-6 with TRBJ1-1, with a weak D call TRBD1 (6 bases). This CDR3 has 14 residues. V was cut by 5 bases and J by 3 bases, with 13 bases left in between. The germline V gene encodes CDR1 MNHNY and CDR2 SVGAGI (reference sequence). CDR3 residues: CASSPQGWDTEAFF. CDR3 sequence (DNA): TGTGCCAGCAGTCCACAGGGATGGGACACTGAAGCTTTCTTT.

The chain joins TRBV19 to TRBJ1-6; no firm D call. Trimming cost V 5 bases and J 9 bases, with 8 bases left between them. The CDR3 loop spans 12 amino acids. Germline V lookup: CDR1 LNHDA, CDR2 SQIVND (reference sequence). As DNA, the CDR3 is TGTGCCAGTAGTGTCAGAGGTTCACCCCTCCACTTT. Its translation: CASSVRGSPLHF.

The V gene is TRBV5-1, the J gene TRBJ1-4, with D possibly being TRBD1 (6 bases). The V end was cut by 4 bases, the J end by 5 bases, with 9 bases between. The CDR3 has 13 residues. From germline, CDR1 is SGHRS and CDR2 YFSETQ. CDR3 nucleotides: TGCGCCAGCAGCGGGGGACAAAATGAAAAACTGTTTTTT. Translation: CASSGGQNEKLFF.